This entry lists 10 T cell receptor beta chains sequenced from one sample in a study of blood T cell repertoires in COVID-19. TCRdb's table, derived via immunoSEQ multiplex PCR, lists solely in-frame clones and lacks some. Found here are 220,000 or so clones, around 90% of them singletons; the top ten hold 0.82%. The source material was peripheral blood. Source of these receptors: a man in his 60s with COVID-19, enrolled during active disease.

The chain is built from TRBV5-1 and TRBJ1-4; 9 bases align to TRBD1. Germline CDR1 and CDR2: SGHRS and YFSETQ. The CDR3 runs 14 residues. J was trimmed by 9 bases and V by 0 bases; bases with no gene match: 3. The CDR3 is CASSLVGQGQKLFF. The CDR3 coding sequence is TGCGCCAGCAGCTTGGTTGGACAGGGGCAAAAACTGTTTTTT.

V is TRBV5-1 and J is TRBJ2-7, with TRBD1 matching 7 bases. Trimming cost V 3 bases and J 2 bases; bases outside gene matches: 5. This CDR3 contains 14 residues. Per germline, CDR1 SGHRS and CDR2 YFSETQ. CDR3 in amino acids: CASSSQQGPYEQYF. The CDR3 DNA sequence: TGCGCCAGCAGCTCCCAACAGGGGCCCTACGAGCAGTACTTC.

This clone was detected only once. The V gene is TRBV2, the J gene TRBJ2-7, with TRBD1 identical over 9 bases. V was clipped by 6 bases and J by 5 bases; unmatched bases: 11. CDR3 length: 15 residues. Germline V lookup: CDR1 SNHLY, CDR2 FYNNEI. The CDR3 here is CASRDFGTGNNEQYF. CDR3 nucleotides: TGTGCCAGCAGGGATTTCGGGACAGGGAACAACGAGCAGTACTTC.

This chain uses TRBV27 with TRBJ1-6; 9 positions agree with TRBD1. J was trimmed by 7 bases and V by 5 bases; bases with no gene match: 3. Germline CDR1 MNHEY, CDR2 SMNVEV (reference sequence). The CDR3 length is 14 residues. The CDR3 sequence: CASSPGTGNSPLHF. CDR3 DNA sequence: TGTGCCAGCAGTCCCGGGACAGGGAATTCACCCCTCCACTTT.

The CDR3 DNA reads TGTGCCAGTAGGGGCCGACAGGGCTCCTACAATGAGCAGTTCTTC. This encodes CASRGRQGSYNEQFF. The V gene is TRBV19, the J gene TRBJ2-1; TRBD1 matches 7 bases. This CDR3 comprises 15 residues. Germline V gene data show CDR1 as LNHDA and CDR2 as SQIVND (reference sequence). With V trimmed by 6 bases and J by 0 bases, 5 bases remained unmatched.

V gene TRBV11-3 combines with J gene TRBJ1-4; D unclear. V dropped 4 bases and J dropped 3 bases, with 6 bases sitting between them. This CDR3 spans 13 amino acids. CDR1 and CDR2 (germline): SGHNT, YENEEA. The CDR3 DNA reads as TGTGCCAGCAGCTCTCGTCCTAATGAAAAACTGTTTTTT. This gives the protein CASSSRPNEKLFF.

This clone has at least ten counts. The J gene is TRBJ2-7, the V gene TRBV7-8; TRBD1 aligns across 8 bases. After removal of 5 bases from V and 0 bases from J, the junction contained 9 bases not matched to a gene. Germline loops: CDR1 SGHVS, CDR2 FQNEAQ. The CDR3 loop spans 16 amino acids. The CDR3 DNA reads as TGTGCCAGCAGCGAGAACACCGGACAGGGCTCCTACGAGCAGTACTTC. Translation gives CASSENTGQGSYEQYF.

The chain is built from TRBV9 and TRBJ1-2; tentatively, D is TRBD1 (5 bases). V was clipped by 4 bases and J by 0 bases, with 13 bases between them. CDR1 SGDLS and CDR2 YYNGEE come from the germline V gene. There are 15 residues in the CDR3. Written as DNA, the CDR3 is TGTGCCAGCAGCCCCGGGACTTCCTCTAACTATGGCTACACCTTC. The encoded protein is CASSPGTSSNYGYTF.

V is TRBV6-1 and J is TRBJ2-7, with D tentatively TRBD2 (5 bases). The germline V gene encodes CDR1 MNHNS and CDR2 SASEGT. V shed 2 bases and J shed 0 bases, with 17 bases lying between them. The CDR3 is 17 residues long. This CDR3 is CASSEYPPGSVSYEQYF. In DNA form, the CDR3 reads TGTGCCAGCAGTGAATACCCCCCGGGGTCAGTCTCCTACGAGCAGTACTTC.

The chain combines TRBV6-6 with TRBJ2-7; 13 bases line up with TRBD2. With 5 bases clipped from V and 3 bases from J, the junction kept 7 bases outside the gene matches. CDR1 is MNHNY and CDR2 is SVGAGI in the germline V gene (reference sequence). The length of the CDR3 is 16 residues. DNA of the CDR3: TGTGCCAGCAGTACCACTAGCGGGGGGGCGGTCTACGAGCAGTACTTC. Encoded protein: CASSTTSGGAVYEQYF.